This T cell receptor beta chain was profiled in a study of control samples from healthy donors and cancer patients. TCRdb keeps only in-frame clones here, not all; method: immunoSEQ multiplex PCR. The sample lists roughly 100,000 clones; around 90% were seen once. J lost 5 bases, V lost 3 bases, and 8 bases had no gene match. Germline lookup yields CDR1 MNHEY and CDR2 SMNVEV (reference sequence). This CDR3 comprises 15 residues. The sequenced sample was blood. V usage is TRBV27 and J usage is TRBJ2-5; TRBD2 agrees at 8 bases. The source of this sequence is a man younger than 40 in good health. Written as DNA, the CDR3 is TGTGCCAGCAGTTTTTTAGCGGGACTAAGGGAGACCCAGTACTTC. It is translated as CASSFLAGLRETQYF.